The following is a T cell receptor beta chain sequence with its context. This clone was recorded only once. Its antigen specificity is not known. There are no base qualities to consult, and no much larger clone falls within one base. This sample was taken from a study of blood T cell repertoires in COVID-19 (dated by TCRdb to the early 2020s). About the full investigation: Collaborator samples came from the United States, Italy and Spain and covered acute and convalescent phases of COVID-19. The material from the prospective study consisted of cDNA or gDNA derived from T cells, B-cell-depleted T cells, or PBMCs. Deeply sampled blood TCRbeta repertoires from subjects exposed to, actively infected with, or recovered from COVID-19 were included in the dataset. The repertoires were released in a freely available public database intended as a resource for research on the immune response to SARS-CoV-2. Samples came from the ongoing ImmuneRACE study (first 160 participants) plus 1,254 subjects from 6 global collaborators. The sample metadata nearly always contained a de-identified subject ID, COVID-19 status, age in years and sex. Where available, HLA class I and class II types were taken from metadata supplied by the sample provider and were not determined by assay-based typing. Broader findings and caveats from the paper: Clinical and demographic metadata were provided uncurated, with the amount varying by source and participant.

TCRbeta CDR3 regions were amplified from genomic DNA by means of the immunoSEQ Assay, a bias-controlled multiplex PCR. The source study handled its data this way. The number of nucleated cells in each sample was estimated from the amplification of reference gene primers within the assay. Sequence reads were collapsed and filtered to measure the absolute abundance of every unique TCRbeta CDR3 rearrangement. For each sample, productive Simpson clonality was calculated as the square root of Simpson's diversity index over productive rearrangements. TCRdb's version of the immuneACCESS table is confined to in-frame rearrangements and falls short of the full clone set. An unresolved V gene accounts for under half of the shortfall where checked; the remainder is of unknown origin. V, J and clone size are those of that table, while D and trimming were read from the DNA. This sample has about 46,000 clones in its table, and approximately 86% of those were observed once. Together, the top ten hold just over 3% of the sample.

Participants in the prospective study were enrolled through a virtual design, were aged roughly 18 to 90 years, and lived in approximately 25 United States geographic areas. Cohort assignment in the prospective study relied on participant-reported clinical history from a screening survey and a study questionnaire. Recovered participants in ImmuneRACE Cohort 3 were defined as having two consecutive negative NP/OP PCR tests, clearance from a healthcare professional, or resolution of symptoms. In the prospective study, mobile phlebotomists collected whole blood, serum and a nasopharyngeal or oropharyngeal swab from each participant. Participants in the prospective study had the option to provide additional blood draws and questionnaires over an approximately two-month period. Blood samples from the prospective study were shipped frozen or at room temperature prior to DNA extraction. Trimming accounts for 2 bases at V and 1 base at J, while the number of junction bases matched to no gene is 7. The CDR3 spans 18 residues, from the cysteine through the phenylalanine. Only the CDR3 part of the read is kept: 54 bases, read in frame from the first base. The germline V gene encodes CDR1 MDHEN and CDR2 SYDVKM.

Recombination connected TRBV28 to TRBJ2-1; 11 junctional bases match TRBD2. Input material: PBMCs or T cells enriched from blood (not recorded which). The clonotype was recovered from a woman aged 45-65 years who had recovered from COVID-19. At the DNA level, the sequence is TGTGCCAGCAGTTTAGGAACTAGCGGGAGAGGGTCCTACAATGAGCAGTTCTTC. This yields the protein CASSLGTSGRGSYNEQFF.